This paragraph reports one TCR beta chain. Antigen specificity is unknown. Both peripheral blood and punch biopsies of lesional scalp skin were obtained from patients who had alopecia areata. PBMCs provided sorted CD4+ and CD8+ T cells. This record comes from a study of CD8+ T cells in alopecia areata. Study results and limitations: Tissue-resident alphabeta T cells belonging to normal skin likewise get sequenced within scalp specimens. For lesional scalp, especially alopecia totalis/universalis, clonality was higher than in normal scalp.

Looked up from germline, CDR1 is MNHEY and CDR2 is SMNVEV (reference sequence). This CDR3 comprises 15 residues. Trimming cost V 6 bases and J 2 bases; bases outside gene matches: 10. RNA was extracted and reverse transcribed into cDNA as the sequencing template. Repertoires were generated with immunoSEQ multiplex PCR, while TCRdb's copy carries only in-frame clones and drops some. The sample holds 65,000 to 95,000 clones, roughly 51% seen once. This chain connects TRBV27 to TRBJ2-7, with 7 bases aligning to TRBD2. The receptor was derived from a human donor with alopecia areata. Sample: NKG2D-high CD8+ T cells sorted from blood. CDR3 in amino acids: CASSKGSSGTYEQYF. The CDR3 DNA is TGTGCCAGCAGCAAAGGATCTAGCGGAACCTACGAGCAGTACTTC.